This TCR beta chain is drawn from a study of blood T cell repertoires in COVID-19. On the study more broadly: The United States, Italy and Spain were the sources of the acute and convalescent COVID-19 samples. From T cells, B-cell-depleted T cells, or PBMCs came the material, which was cDNA or gDNA.

V was pared by 0 bases and J by 1 base, with 11 bases between. Germline V gene lookup returns CDR1 LGHNA and CDR2 YSLEER. The length of the CDR3 is 16 residues. Method: immunoSEQ multiplex PCR; TCRdb's copy keeps in-frame clones and lacks some. The data hold 190,000 or so clones, with approximately 87% observed a single time. Sequencing used peripheral blood. This chain links TRBV4-3 with TRBJ2-3; tentative D call: TRBD1 (5 bases). This TCR derives from a young woman who had recovered from COVID-19. The CDR3 sequence: CASSQEGGARTDTQYF. CDR3 in DNA: TGCGCCAGCAGCCAAGAAGGTGGGGCCCGCACAGATACGCAGTATTTT.